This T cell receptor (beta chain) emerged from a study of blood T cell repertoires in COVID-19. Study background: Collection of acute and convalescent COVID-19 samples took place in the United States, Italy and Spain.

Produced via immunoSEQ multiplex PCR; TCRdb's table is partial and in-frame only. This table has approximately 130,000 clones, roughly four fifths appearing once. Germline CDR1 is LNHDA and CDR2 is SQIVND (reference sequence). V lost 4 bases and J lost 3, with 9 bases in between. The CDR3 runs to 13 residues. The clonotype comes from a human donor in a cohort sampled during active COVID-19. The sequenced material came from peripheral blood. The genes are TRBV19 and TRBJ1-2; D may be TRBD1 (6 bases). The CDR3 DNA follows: TGTGCCAGTAGTACCCACAGGGACTATGGCTACACCTTC. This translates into CASSTHRDYGYTF.